These 26 T cell receptor beta chains share one sample of origin, sequenced in a study of blood T cell repertoires in COVID-19. This table comes from immunoSEQ multiplex PCR, and its TCRdb copy is limited to in-frame clones, with some not included. The sample yields under 250,000 clones, around 86% seen once. The sample taken for sequencing was peripheral blood. The receptors stem from a woman aged 55-69 years who had recovered from COVID-19.

This clone was recorded a few times. The genes are TRBV2 and TRBJ2-5; TRBD1 matches at 9 bases. With 5 bases clipped from V and 1 base from J, the junction kept 5 bases outside the gene matches. This CDR3 has 15 amino acids. From germline, CDR1 is SNHLY and CDR2 FYNNEI. CDR3 nucleotides: TGTGCCAGCAGTATGGGACAGGGCGTCCAAGAGACCCAGTACTTC. As protein: CASSMGQGVQETQYF.

The chain carries TRBV7-7 and TRBJ2-5; the D gene is possibly TRBD2 (6 bases). The CDR3 has 13 amino acids. Germline values: CDR1 SSHAT, CDR2 FNYEAQ (reference sequence). The CDR3 nucleotides read TGTGCTAGCGGCAGGGCTTCACAAGAGACCCAGTACTTC. Its translation: CASGRASQETQYF.

This rearrangement joins TRBV6-5 to TRBJ1-5, with D hard to call. There are 13 residues in the CDR3. Trimming cost V 7 bases and J 6 bases, with 13 bases left between them. Germline-derived CDR1 and CDR2 are MNHEY and SVGAGI. CDR3 coding DNA: TGTGCCAGCACCATCAAGCGGGGTCAGCCCCAGCATTTT. It encodes CASTIKRGQPQHF.

The chain recombines TRBV5-1 with TRBJ1-6; 7 bases match TRBD1. This CDR3 contains 15 residues. J was trimmed by 6 bases and V by 5 bases; bases with no gene match: 8. CDR1 SGHRS and CDR2 YFSETQ come from the germline V gene. The CDR3 loop is CASRPRTGLNSPLHF. The CDR3 DNA is TGCGCCAGCAGGCCGCGGACAGGCCTTAATTCACCCCTCCACTTT.

V gene TRBV29-1 combines with J gene TRBJ2-3, with TRBD1 matching 8 bases. Germline CDR1 is SQVTM and CDR2 is ANQGSEA. The CDR3 has 14 amino acids. Trimming cost V 4 bases and J 2 bases; bases outside gene matches: 5. The CDR3 protein is CSVAGTGDTDTQYF. CDR3 coding DNA: TGCAGCGTTGCCGGGACAGGTGACACAGATACGCAGTATTTT.

The count of this clone is one. Other DNA sequences in the same sample also yield this CDR3. The V gene is TRBV9, the J gene TRBJ2-2; possibly TRBD2 for D (6 bases). The CDR3 has 14 residues. Germline loops: CDR1 SGDLS, CDR2 YYNGEE. V lost 4 bases and J 5 bases, leaving 12 bases between the germline ends. CDR3 nucleotides: TGTGCCAGCAGCCTGGGGGGAGGTACCGGGGAGCTGTTTTTT. This encodes CASSLGGGTGELFF.

This clone was seen once. This chain links TRBV18 with TRBJ2-7; 10 positions agree with TRBD1. There are 14 residues in the CDR3. Germline V gene data show CDR1 as KGHSH and CDR2 as LQKENI. V was clipped by 3 bases and J by 4 bases; unmatched bases: 3. CDR3 sequence: CASSPLGQGYEQYF. CDR3 nucleotide sequence: TGTGCCAGCTCACCCCTGGGACAGGGGTACGAGCAGTACTTC.

This chain connects TRBV5-4 to TRBJ2-5; a possible D gene is TRBD2 (6 bases). This CDR3 is 13 amino acids long. V was shortened by 4 bases and J by 4 bases, with 11 bases between the two germline ends. Germline values: CDR1 SGHNT, CDR2 YYREEE (reference sequence). The CDR3 sequence: CASSPGTLETQYF. The CDR3 region has the DNA TGTGCCAGCAGCCCCGGGACTTTAGAGACCCAGTACTTC.

The chain has TRBV4-2 and TRBJ2-1; D not resolved. Trimming shortened V by 1 base and J by 0 bases, and 7 bases separated the two germline ends. This CDR3 is 15 amino acids long. Germline-derived CDR1 and CDR2 are LGHNA and YNFKEQ. CDR3 loop: CASSQVSSSYNEQFF. In DNA, the CDR3 is TGTGCCAGCAGCCAAGTATCCAGCTCCTACAATGAGCAGTTCTTC.

V gene TRBV28 combines with J gene TRBJ1-5; 7 nucleotides line up with TRBD1. The junction had 17 bases not matched to a gene; V was cut back by 6 bases and J by 3 bases. Germline CDR1 is MDHEN and CDR2 is SYDVKM. There are 18 residues in the CDR3. The CDR3 nucleotides read TGTGCCAGCAGGGAGGCCAGGGACAGCGGATATTTCAATCAGCCCCAGCATTTT. It is translated as CASREARDSGYFNQPQHF.

The chain carries TRBV11-1 and TRBJ1-1, with TRBD1 as a possible D gene (6 bases). CDR3 length: 14 amino acids. CDR1 SGHAT and CDR2 FQDESV come from the germline V gene (reference sequence). V lost 4 bases and J 4 bases, leaving 13 bases between the germline ends. DNA for the CDR3: TGTGCCAGCAGCTCGAGGGGGTGGGCCACTGAAGCTTTCTTT. This codes for CASSSRGWATEAFF.

The V call is TRBV28, the J call TRBJ2-3, with D perhaps TRBD1 (5 bases). Germline lookup yields CDR1 MDHEN and CDR2 SYDVKM. V shed 8 bases and J shed 4 bases, with 16 bases lying between them. The CDR3 runs to 14 residues. In nucleotides, the CDR3 is TGTGCCAGCCTCCAGGGCGGCTTTGCAGATACGCAGTATTTT. Translating it yields CASLQGGFADTQYF.

The chain employs TRBV6-4 and TRBJ2-1; D is ambiguous. The CDR3 loop spans 15 amino acids. Germline lookup yields CDR1 MRHNA and CDR2 SNTAGT. Trimming stripped 6 bases from V and 0 bases from J, with 12 bases between. The chain's CDR3 is CASSVTAYSYNEQFF. The CDR3 DNA reads TGTGCCAGCAGCGTAACAGCTTACTCCTACAATGAGCAGTTCTTC.

V is TRBV2 and J is TRBJ2-5; TRBD1 aligns across 8 bases. The CDR3 contains 16 residues. V lost 5 bases and J lost 2; bases outside the gene matches: 10. CDR1 SNHLY and CDR2 FYNNEI come from the germline V gene. CDR3 amino acids: CASSPHPWTGQETQYF. The CDR3 bases are TGTGCCAGCAGTCCACACCCCTGGACAGGGCAAGAGACCCAGTACTTC.

The chain uses TRBV7-3 and TRBJ2-1; possible D gene TRBD1, 6 bases. This CDR3 spans 14 amino acids. Germline CDR1 is SGHTA and CDR2 is FQGTGA. Trimming left V 5 bases short and J 5 bases short, with 13 bases between. The CDR3 loop is CASSRVGTNNEQFF. CDR3 nucleotide sequence: TGTGCCAGCAGCCGCGTCGGGACAAACAATGAGCAGTTCTTC.

The chain is built from TRBV14 and TRBJ1-3; no firm D call. Germline V lookup: CDR1 SGHDN, CDR2 FVKESK. This CDR3 comprises 15 residues. Trimming shortened V by 1 base and J by 7 bases, and 14 bases separated the two germline ends. The CDR3 loop reads CASSQVRELGNTIYF. The CDR3 bases are TGTGCCAGCAGCCAAGTCCGGGAGTTGGGGAACACCATATATTTT. Combining the CDR3 with reference TRBV14 and TRBJ1-3 gives the whole variable domain EAGVTQFPSHSVIEKGQTVTLRCDPISGHDNLYWYRRVMGKEIKFLLHFVKESKQDESGMPNNRFLAERTGGTYSTLKVQPAELEDSGVYFCASSQVRELGNTIYFGEGSWLTVV.

V and J are TRBV9 and TRBJ1-5, with unresolved D. The V gene lost 0 bases and the J gene lost 5 bases, with 9 bases spanning the gap. The CDR3 contains 14 residues. Germline CDR1 and CDR2: SGDLS and YYNGEE. CDR3 nucleotides: TGTGCCAGCAGCGTAGATGAGGTTTATCAGCCCCAGCATTTT. It codes for CASSVDEVYQPQHF.

This chain uses TRBV5-1 with TRBJ2-5, with 10 bases matching TRBD2. The J segment lost 5 bases and the V segment lost 3 bases, leaving 7 bases of the junction unmatched. The CDR3 is made up of 15 amino acids. Looked up from germline, CDR1 is SGHRS and CDR2 is YFSETQ. The CDR3 DNA sequence: TGCGCCAGCAGCTATGCCGGGACTAGCGCGGAGACCCAGTACTTC. It translates to CASSYAGTSAETQYF. Combining the CDR3 with reference TRBV5-1 and TRBJ2-5 gives the whole variable domain KAGVTQTPRYLIKTRGQQVTLSCSPISGHRSVSWYQQTPGQGLQFLFEYFSETQRNKGNFPGRFSGRQFSNSRSEMNVSTLELGDSALYLCASSYAGTSAETQYFGPGTRLLVL.

V usage is TRBV5-8 and J usage is TRBJ2-7; 8 positions agree with TRBD2. Germline values: CDR1 SGHTS, CDR2 YDEGEE. This CDR3 region has 15 residues. V lost 0 bases and J lost 3; bases outside the gene matches: 5. This chain's CDR3 is CASSLDLAGYYEQYF. The CDR3 DNA is TGTGCCAGCAGCTTGGACCTAGCGGGTTACTACGAGCAGTACTTC.

This CDR3 is CASSLRGSNEQFF. The CDR3 DNA sequence: TGTGCCAGCAGCTTAAGAGGAAGCAATGAGCAGTTCTTC. This rearrangement joins TRBV7-3 to TRBJ2-1, with unresolved D. The germline V and J ends were trimmed by 1 base and 6 bases, with 7 bases remaining between them. Germline assignment: CDR1 SGHTA and CDR2 FQGTGA. The CDR3 is 13 amino acids.

This clone was seen only once. This rearrangement joins TRBV28 to TRBJ2-4; D not resolved. V dropped 4 bases and J dropped 0 bases, with 13 bases sitting between them. This CDR3 is 16 amino acids long. The V gene's germline CDR1 is MDHEN and CDR2 SYDVKM. CDR3 coding DNA: TGTGCCAGCAGTTGGGCAGGCCTAATAGCCAAAAACATTCAGTACTTC. Its translation is CASSWAGLIAKNIQYF.

V gene TRBV27 combines with J gene TRBJ2-6, with TRBD1 identical over 7 bases. CDR1 and CDR2 from the germline V gene are MNHEY and SMNVEV (reference sequence). The CDR3 spans 16 residues. Trimming took 6 bases from V and 0 from J; bases not matched to a gene: 5. This chain's CDR3 is CASRSQGISGANVLTF. In nucleotides, the CDR3 is TGTGCCAGCAGGTCACAGGGGATCTCTGGGGCCAACGTCCTGACTTTC.

This sequence joins TRBV5-1 and TRBJ1-3, with no clear D. Looked up from germline, CDR1 is SGHRS and CDR2 is YFSETQ. V was cut by 4 bases and J by 5 bases, with 10 bases left in between. The CDR3 is 13 amino acids. The CDR3 nucleotides are TGCGCCAGCAGCACTGGACTAAGAAACACCATATATTTT. Translating it yields CASSTGLRNTIYF.

The chain couples TRBV7-3 to TRBJ2-1, with 10 bases aligning to TRBD1. The V gene end was trimmed by 4 bases and the J gene end by 7 bases; junction bases not matched to a gene: 10. This CDR3 is 16 amino acids long. Germline V gene data show CDR1 as SGHTA and CDR2 as FQGTGA. The CDR3 sequence: CASSSSLTGGMNEQFF. The CDR3 nucleotides are TGTGCCAGCAGCTCCTCCCTGACAGGGGGCATGAATGAGCAGTTCTTC. Full variable domain (outside the CDR3, taken from reference TRBV7-3 and TRBJ2-1): GAGVSQTPSNKVTEKGKYVELRCDPISGHTALYWYRQSLGQGPEFLIYFQGTGAADDSGLPNDRFFAVRPEGSVSTLKIQRTERGDSAVYLCASSSSLTGGMNEQFFGPGTRLTVL.

The rearrangement uses TRBV6-5 and TRBJ1-2; 7 nucleotides align to TRBD1. CDR3 length equals 13 residues. V was clipped by 6 bases and J by 5 bases; unmatched bases: 6. CDR1 MNHEY and CDR2 SVGAGI come from the germline V gene. The CDR3: CASRQGFWYGYTF. In DNA form, the CDR3 reads TGTGCCAGCAGACAGGGGTTTTGGTATGGCTACACCTTC.

This chain uses TRBV7-8 with TRBJ1-2, with TRBD1 matching over 8 bases. V lost 1 base and J lost 12; bases outside the gene matches: 7. Germline V gene sequence: CDR1 SGHVS, CDR2 FQNEAQ. The CDR3 runs 13 residues. The CDR3 DNA sequence: TGTGCCAGCAGCTTAGTACAACAGGGGGAGCACACCTTC. Its translation is CASSLVQQGEHTF. Based on the CDR3 plus reference TRBV7-8 and TRBJ1-2, the full variable domain is GAGVSQSPRYKVAKRGQDVALRCDPISGHVSLFWYQQALGQGPEFLTYFQNEAQLDKSGLPSDRFFAERPEGSVSTLKIQRTQQEDSAVYLCASSLVQQGEHTFGSGTRLTVV.